Detailed here is one T cell receptor (beta chain). The antigen remains undetermined. The entry originates in a study of cytomegalovirus exposure and HLA in healthy donors. Study-wide results and caveats: The investigators catalogued 150 or so TCR beta chains as cytomegalovirus-associated.

Separation from the roughly 670-subject first cohort characterized the approximately 130-subject validation cohort, to which the donors belonged. Libraries were prepared by immunoSEQ multiplex PCR; TCRdb keeps only in-frame clonotypes and omits some of them. This sample carries about 110,000 clones, approximately 86% of them seen once, and the ten largest clones take over 2.5%. Germline CDR1 MNHNS, CDR2 SASEGT. Between the trimmed V and J ends, which lost 7 bases and 3 bases, there was a span of 10 bases. This CDR3 has 12 amino acids. Material for sequencing was PBMCs. The chain uses TRBV6-1 and TRBJ2-7; a weak D match, TRBD1 (5 bases). The receptor was derived from a woman between 18 and 29 years old in good health and CMV-seronegative. CDR3: CASIGRVYEQYF. In DNA, the CDR3 is TGTGCCAGCATTGGCAGGGTCTACGAGCAGTACTTC.